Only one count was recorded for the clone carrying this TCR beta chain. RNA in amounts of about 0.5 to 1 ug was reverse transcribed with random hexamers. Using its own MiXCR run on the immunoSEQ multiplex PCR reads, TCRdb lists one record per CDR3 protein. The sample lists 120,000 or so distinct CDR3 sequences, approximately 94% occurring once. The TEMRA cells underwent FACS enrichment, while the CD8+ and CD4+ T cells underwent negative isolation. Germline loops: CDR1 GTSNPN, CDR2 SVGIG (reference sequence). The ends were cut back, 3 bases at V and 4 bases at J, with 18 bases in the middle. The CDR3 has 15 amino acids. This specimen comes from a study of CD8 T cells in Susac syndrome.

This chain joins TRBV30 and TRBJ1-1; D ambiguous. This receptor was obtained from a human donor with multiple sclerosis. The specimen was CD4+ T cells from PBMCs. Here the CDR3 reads CAWRSDRVGITEAFF. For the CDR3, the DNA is TGTGCCTGGAGGTCGGACCGCGTGGGGATCACTGAAGCTTTCTTT.